The source of this TCR beta chain is a study of CD8 T cells in Susac syndrome. Germline CDR1 is MNHEY and CDR2 is SVGAGI. The CDR3 is made up of 14 amino acids. The V and J ends lost 8 bases and 4 bases respectively, with 17 bases between them. Reverse transcription of roughly 0.45 to 1 ug RNA was performed with random hexamers. MiXCR, applied by TCRdb to the immunoSEQ multiplex PCR reads, yields one record per CDR3 protein. The profile covers 130,000 or so distinct CDR3 sequences, with about 93% appearing a single time and around 0.24% taken by the ten largest. The TCR sequence derives from a human donor with multiple sclerosis. V and J are TRBV6-5 and TRBJ2-5, with D maybe TRBD2 (7 bases). Sequencing input: CD8+ T cells from PBMCs. The CDR3 DNA follows: TGTGCCAGCCAAAATGCGGGGGCTCGAGAGACCCAGTACTTC. Amino acid sequence: CASQNAGARETQYF.